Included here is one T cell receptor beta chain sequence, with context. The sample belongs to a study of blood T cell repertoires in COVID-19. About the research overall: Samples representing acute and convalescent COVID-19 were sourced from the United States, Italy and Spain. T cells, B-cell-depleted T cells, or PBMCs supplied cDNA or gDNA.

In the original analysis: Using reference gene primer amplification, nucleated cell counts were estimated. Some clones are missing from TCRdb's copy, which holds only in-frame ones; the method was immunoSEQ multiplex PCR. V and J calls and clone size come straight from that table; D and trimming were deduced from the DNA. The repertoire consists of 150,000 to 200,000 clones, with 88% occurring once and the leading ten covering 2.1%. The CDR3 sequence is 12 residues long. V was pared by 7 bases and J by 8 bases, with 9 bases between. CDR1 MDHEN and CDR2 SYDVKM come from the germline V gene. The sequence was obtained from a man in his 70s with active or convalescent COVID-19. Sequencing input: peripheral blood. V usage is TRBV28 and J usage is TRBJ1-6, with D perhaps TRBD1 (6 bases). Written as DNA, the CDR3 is TGTGCCAGCACCCAGGGGTATTCACCCCTCCACTTT. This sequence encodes CASTQGYSPLHF.